Reported below is one T cell receptor beta chain. Its antigen is unknown. Patients picked for sequencing had shown CD8+CD57+ cell expansion detected by flow cytometry. The enrolled patients all had severe acquired aplastic anemia. When blood sampling took place, the patients had received no therapy. The data derive from a study of CD8+CD57+ T cells in acquired aplastic anemia. Study summary: Sorted cells (CD4+ and CD8+) yielded DNA amounts that averaged roughly 3.5 ug.

Genomic DNA, the template, was used for profiling of the TCR beta VDJ and CDR3. TCRdb reprocessed the reads via MiXCR and lists one record per CDR3 protein. The repertoire has tens of thousands of distinct CDR3 sequences, roughly two thirds of them found once; the top ten carry roughly 80%. Study-level points and caveats: Researchers report that around 31 CD8+ CDR3 sequences appeared in both patients and controls.

From germline, CDR1 is LNHNV and CDR2 YYDKDF (reference sequence). Trimming shortened V by 2 bases and J by 0 bases, and 8 bases separated the two germline ends. The CDR3 sequence is 15 residues long. The rearrangement joins TRBV15 to TRBJ1-5; the D is unclear. The sequence was collected from a human donor with aplastic anemia. Source material: sorted CD4+, CD8+, or CD8+CD57+ T cells (not recorded which) from PBMCs. The CDR3 loop is CATSRPSYSNQPQHF. The DNA of the CDR3 is TGTGCCACCAGCAGACCTAGCTATAGCAATCAGCCCCAGCATTTT.